The rows below give T cell receptor beta chains drawn from one sample of a study of T cell responses to AZD1222 COVID-19 vaccine. The protocol was immunoSEQ multiplex PCR, while the TCRdb copy is restricted to in-frame clones and leaves out a portion. The data contain some 150,000 clones, about 92% of them singletons. The sequencing here drew on peripheral blood, taken on day 0 of AZD1222 vaccination. The receptors derive from an adult in good health. Each CDR3 is given with its conserved first and last residue. The D gene is left open where the match is weak.

CDR3 protein: CASSQGSKDRVGNYGYTF
D gene: TRBD1
V gene: TRBV4-1
J gene: TRBJ1-2

CDR3 protein: CASSVLGGLGARQYF
D gene: TRBD2
V gene: TRBV9
J gene: TRBJ2-7

CDR3 protein: CASSSNRGWNNEQFF
D gene: TRBD1
V gene: TRBV11-3
J gene: TRBJ2-1

CDR3 protein: CASSRVSSRRKSSTDTQYF
D gene: .
V gene: TRBV2
J gene: TRBJ2-3

CDR3 protein: CASSVVDRGAGELFF
D gene: TRBD1
V gene: TRBV9
J gene: TRBJ2-2

CDR3 protein: CASSIHITGEAFF
D gene: .
V gene: TRBV19
J gene: TRBJ1-1

CDR3 protein: CASSDPHGEGEKLFF
D gene: .
V gene: TRBV25-1
J gene: TRBJ1-4

CDR3 protein: CAWRTGGAGADTQYF
D gene: TRBD2
V gene: TRBV30
J gene: TRBJ2-3

CDR3 protein: CASSPLGPRNTGELFF
D gene: .
V gene: TRBV18
J gene: TRBJ2-2

CDR3 protein: CASSQGYRGIGQPQHF
D gene: TRBD1
V gene: TRBV3-1/TRBV3-2
J gene: TRBJ1-5

CDR3 protein: CASSMTRSSDTQYF
D gene: .
V gene: TRBV19
J gene: TRBJ2-3

CDR3 protein: CASRLTGSEPQHF
D gene: .
V gene: TRBV28
J gene: TRBJ1-5

CDR3 protein: CASSYRPTGYSPLHF
D gene: TRBD1
V gene: TRBV28
J gene: TRBJ1-6

CDR3 protein: CASTPSTGNTEAFF
D gene: .
V gene: TRBV7-2
J gene: TRBJ1-1

CDR3 protein: CASGRDIAGLGDTQYF
D gene: TRBD2
V gene: TRBV7-3
J gene: TRBJ2-3

CDR3 protein: CASSFGQSYTF
D gene: .
V gene: TRBV28
J gene: TRBJ1-2

CDR3 protein: CAWSVRGRGSNQPQHF
D gene: TRBD1
V gene: TRBV30
J gene: TRBJ1-5

CDR3 protein: CASSLPGSSGATDTQYF
D gene: TRBD2
V gene: TRBV5-1
J gene: TRBJ2-3

CDR3 protein: CASSLGSTVPSYEQYF
D gene: .
V gene: TRBV5-1
J gene: TRBJ2-7

CDR3 protein: CASRFRDRGNEQFF
D gene: TRBD1
V gene: TRBV2
J gene: TRBJ2-1

CDR3 protein: CASSSLEVGGAKSYNEQFF
D gene: .
V gene: TRBV19
J gene: TRBJ2-1

CDR3 protein: CASSPGGAMEGKLFF
D gene: .
V gene: TRBV5-4
J gene: TRBJ1-4

CDR3 protein: CASSRTGSRYGYTF
D gene: .
V gene: TRBV6-5
J gene: TRBJ1-2

CDR3 protein: CSVHTGTFYNEQFF
D gene: .
V gene: TRBV29-1
J gene: TRBJ2-1

CDR3 protein: CASSSRGGVPGYTF
D gene: .
V gene: TRBV5-6
J gene: TRBJ1-2

CDR3 protein: CASSPRGTALGYTF
D gene: .
V gene: TRBV18
J gene: TRBJ1-2

CDR3 protein: CASSVPTETQYF
D gene: .
V gene: TRBV5-1
J gene: TRBJ2-5

CDR3 protein: CASSPLSAQFF
D gene: .
V gene: TRBV7-8
J gene: TRBJ2-1

CDR3 protein: CASSGNRVGGQPQHF
D gene: .
V gene: TRBV2
J gene: TRBJ1-5

CDR3 protein: CASSPLGGADSNQPQHF
D gene: TRBD1
V gene: TRBV7-8
J gene: TRBJ1-5

CDR3 protein: CAIRLGLANYGYTF
D gene: .
V gene: TRBV10-3
J gene: TRBJ1-2

CDR3 protein: CASSLAGGSPLHF
D gene: .
V gene: TRBV5-5
J gene: TRBJ1-6

CDR3 protein: CASAKTGGNTIYF
D gene: TRBD1
V gene: TRBV25-1
J gene: TRBJ1-3

CDR3 protein: CASSQEVATYNEQFF
D gene: .
V gene: TRBV4-3
J gene: TRBJ2-1

CDR3 protein: CASNRDSGYGYTF
D gene: TRBD1
V gene: TRBV12-3/TRBV12-4
J gene: TRBJ1-2

CDR3 protein: CASSPIPGQKVNTEAFF
D gene: TRBD1
V gene: TRBV28
J gene: TRBJ1-1

CDR3 protein: CASSLLGSYNEQFF
D gene: .
V gene: TRBV7-9
J gene: TRBJ2-1

CDR3 protein: CSARVYEQYF
D gene: .
V gene: TRBV20-1
J gene: TRBJ2-7

CDR3 protein: CACERSGNTIYF
D gene: .
V gene: TRBV30
J gene: TRBJ1-3

CDR3 protein: CASSPEESWSEQYF
D gene: .
V gene: TRBV19
J gene: TRBJ2-7

CDR3 protein: CASRAAYNSPLHF
D gene: .
V gene: TRBV6-5
J gene: TRBJ1-6

CDR3 protein: CASSPRPQGKLHNSPLHF
D gene: .
V gene: TRBV27
J gene: TRBJ1-6